The entry below describes one TCR beta chain. This sample was taken from a study of blood T cell repertoires in COVID-19. At the level of the study: The study drew acute and convalescent COVID-19 samples from the United States, Italy and Spain.

Self-reported history from a screening survey and questionnaire set each donor's cohort. Donors of Cohort 3 who recovered were those that had two negative PCRs, clearance, or symptom resolution. Clones were read by immunoSEQ multiplex PCR, and TCRdb kept only the in-frame ones, dropping some. Found here are 200,000 to 300,000 clones, around 86% of them singletons; the top ten hold roughly 1.9%. Between the trimmed V and J ends, which lost 6 bases and 6 bases, there was a span of 17 bases. Looked up from germline, CDR1 is MDHEN and CDR2 is SYDVKM. The CDR3 contains 14 residues. The TCR sequence derives from a woman aged 45-65 years who had recovered from COVID-19. V and J are TRBV28 and TRBJ1-1; tentatively, D is TRBD1 (5 bases). The sample was PBMCs or T cells enriched from blood (not recorded which). CDR3 in amino acids: CASRPDRGRAEAFF. The DNA for the CDR3 is TGTGCCAGCAGACCCGACCGGGGGAGGGCTGAAGCTTTCTTT. The full variable domain, its missing parts supplied by reference TRBV28 and TRBJ1-1, is DVKVTQSSRYLVKRTGEKVFLECVQDMDHENMFWYRQDPGLGLRLIYFSYDVKMKEKGDIPEGYSVSREKKERFSLILESASTNQTSMYLCASRPDRGRAEAFFGQGTRLTVV.